This T cell receptor (beta chain) was retrieved from a study of T cell responses to AZD1222 COVID-19 vaccine (dated by TCRdb to about 2021). Study-wide context: AZD1222 recipients whose second dose came at about 4 weeks and those whose second dose came at about 12 weeks were combined into one group, since spike-specific TCR depth and breadth did not differ between the two schedules. A total of more than 230 trial participants underwent TCR sequencing, of whom about 200 received two doses of AZD1222 and some 26 received two doses of the MenACWY control vaccine. Trial participants were enrolled by age into subgroups of 18-55, 56-69 and 70-plus years, and 148, 28 and 57 TCR-sequenced participants, respectively, were included in these subgroups.

The CDR3 regions of human TCRbeta chains were analyzed by immunosequencing. From the authors' description of their analysis: Repertoire TCRs were checked for matches against a reference library of SARS-CoV-2-specific TCRs that had been generated using the MIRA antigen-specificity platform. Breadth was defined as the fraction of unique TCRs that were SARS-CoV-2-associated, and depth was defined as the fraction of total T cells that were SARS-CoV-2-associated. Each spike-specific TCR was assigned to its reactive spike region and to a CD4 or CD8 class using the MIRA data. Log10-transformed breadth and depth values were compared by one-way ANOVA with Sidak's multiple comparisons tests. In its TCRdb copy, this immuneACCESS table keeps in-frame sequences only and misses some clones. Where compared with another copy, unresolved V genes explain less than half of these, and the others have no known cause. That table furnishes V, J and clone size, whereas the DNA furnished D and trimming. This sample is represented by fewer than 200,000 clones; more than 80% of them were singletons. The ten largest clonotypes hold about 6% of the sample.

The CDR3 spans 12 residues, from the cysteine through the phenylalanine. The read is trimmed to its CDR3 DNA, 36 bases read in frame from base 1. The germline V gene yields SGHTA for CDR1 and FQGNSA for CDR2. V loses 1 base, J loses 7 bases, and the germline ends lie 4 bases apart. The time point label of this sample denotes: baseline before first vaccination. Vaccinee samples came from UK trials COV001 and COV002, including a single-blind randomized controlled phase 2/3 trial of AZD1222 (ChAdOx1 nCoV-19) in healthy adults. Trial participant PBMC samples were collected at day 0 and day 28 after the second dose for TCRbeta chain sequencing. Comments on this clone: Its specific antigen is unknown. No base qualities exist here, and no much larger clone lies one base off it.

General conclusions and limits of the study: A significant rise in spike-specific TCR breadth and depth was observed after two AZD1222 doses relative to day 0 and relative to MenACWY recipients. Vaccine-associated CD4 TCRs spanned the whole spike protein, with dominant responses in regions 160-218 and 743-854. The 56-69-year group was small, and its depth increase did not reach significance, likely because of low power. Conclusions about previously exposed vaccinees were limited because only six AZD1222 recipients were SARS-CoV-2 seropositive at baseline. Participants were mostly white British, with more females than males. The authors suggested clonal diversity may have been underestimated. Reportedly, close to half of the unique spike-specific TCRs recognized epitopes lying outside the regions that are mutated in the B.1.351 and B.1.1.7 variants. Because no day 14 peak-response samples were available, repertoires were characterized only after the peak T cell response.

The receptor was isolated from an adult in good health. Recombination connected TRBV7-2 to TRBJ1-4; the D gene cannot be resolved reliably. Specimen: peripheral blood, collected on day 0 of AZD1222 vaccination. The sequenced DNA is TGTGCCAGCAGCTTAGGACGTGAAAAACTGTTTTTT. Its protein is CASSLGREKLFF.